The clone carrying this TCR beta chain has ten or more counts. The antigen remains undetermined. CDR3 size: 15 residues. The V and J ends lost 1 base and 2 bases respectively, with 13 bases between them. CDR1 is SGHDT and CDR2 is YYEEEE in the germline V gene. Researchers built TCR beta libraries using quantitative 5'-RACE with molecular barcodes. One entry per CDR3 protein, called by TCRdb with MiXCR from the 5' RACE reads. The sample contains more than 600,000 distinct CDR3 sequences, around 20% of which appear only once. The sample belongs to a study of CD8 T cells in ankylosing spondylitis. General study findings and limits: A TCR beta motif of under 10 highly homologous variants appeared characteristic of ankylosing spondylitis blood.

The sample taken for sequencing was blood, either unsorted or a sorted T cell fraction (not recorded which). This receptor was taken from a male donor with ankylosing spondylitis. The chain recombines TRBV5-6 with TRBJ2-7; TRBD2 is a possible D gene (5 bases). CDR3 region: CASSLYSGIAYEQYF. CDR3 DNA sequence: TGTGCCAGCAGCTTGTATTCGGGGATAGCCTACGAGCAGTACTTC.